This TCR beta chain was captured in a study of immune heterogeneity within non-small cell lung tumors. Using 32 V and 13 J primers, multiplex PCR amplified TCR beta CDR3. TCRdb used MiXCR to reprocess the multiplex PCR reads, holding one entry per CDR3 protein. The sample holds about 3,300 distinct CDR3 sequences, around 51% seen once. Bulk tumor genomic DNA, roughly 600 ng per sample, was used as template. Collection of several biopsies per primary tumor, spaced far apart, took place during surgery. Newly diagnosed with untreated non-small cell lung cancer, the patients underwent curative surgery. The TCR was taken from a man aged 60-69 years with non-small cell lung cancer. Specimen: lung tumor tissue.

CDR3 residues: CASSFPGSSYNEQFF. The CDR3 DNA follows: TGTGCCAGCAGTTTTCCAGGGAGCTCCTACAATGAGCAGTTCTTC. This chain links TRBV12-3 or TRBV12-4 with TRBJ2-1; D assignment may be TRBD1 or TRBD2 (5 bases each). The CDR3 is made up of 15 amino acids. Trimming took 3 bases from V and 0 from J, leaving 9 bases between them.